The 23 T cell receptor beta chains given below trace back to one sample, sequenced in a study of CD8+CD57+ T cells in acquired aplastic anemia. The study profiled TCR beta VDJ and CDR3 using genomic DNA as template. One entry per CDR3 protein results from TCRdb running MiXCR on the reads. The table lists about 220,000 distinct CDR3 sequences, roughly 35% of them singletons, with around 1.1% in the top ten. What was sequenced was sorted CD4+, CD8+, or CD8+CD57+ T cells (not recorded which) from PBMCs. The receptors come from a human donor in good health, serving as a control.

This clonotype came up many times. The J gene is TRBJ2-7, the V gene TRBV19, with D tentatively TRBD2 (5 bases). The CDR3 is 14 residues long. The V and J ends lost 1 base and 3 bases respectively, with 10 bases between them. Per germline, CDR1 LNHDA and CDR2 SQIVND (reference sequence). As DNA, the CDR3 is TGTGCCAGTAGTATAGGGACGGGGAACTACGAGCAGTACTTC. Translated, it gives CASSIGTGNYEQYF.

Regarding this clonotype: A much larger clone lies a single base off, so this may be a read error. The chain recombines TRBV11-2 with TRBJ1-1; D gene ambiguous. The CDR3 loop spans 11 amino acids. Germline CDR1 SGHAT, CDR2 FQNNGV. DNA of the CDR3: TGTGCCAGCAGCTTAGCGGGTGAAGCTTCCTTT. This codes for CASSLAGEASF. Using reference TRBV11-2 and TRBJ1-1 for the parts outside the CDR3, the full variable domain is EAGVAQSPRYKIIEKRQSVAFWCNPISGHATLYWYQQILGQGPKLLIQFQNNGVVDDSQLPKDRFSAERLKGVDSTLKIQPAKLEDSAVYLCASSLAGEASFGQGTRLTVV.

The rearrangement links TRBV7-8 to TRBJ1-5, with D tentatively TRBD1 (6 bases). The CDR3 covers 13 residues. The germline CDR1 and CDR2 sequences are SGHVS and FQNEAQ. V shed 4 bases and J shed 6 bases, with 10 bases lying between them. CDR3 DNA: TGTGCCAGCAGCTATGGCAGGGGTCAGCCCCAGCATTTT. It specifies CASSYGRGQPQHF.

V usage is TRBV3-1 and J usage is TRBJ1-6; 9 bases fit TRBD1. Germline V gene data show CDR1 as LGHDT and CDR2 as YNNKEL (reference sequence). V gave up 6 bases and J gave up 7 bases; unmatched junction bases: 4. The CDR3 sequence is 14 residues long. The CDR3 loop is CASRPGQGNSPLHF. The CDR3 coding sequence is TGTGCCAGCAGACCGGGACAGGGAAATTCACCCCTCCACTTT.

A remark on this clonotype: A much larger clone sits a single nucleotide away, making a read error possible. The chain carries TRBV15 and TRBJ1-2; the D is unclear. In germline, CDR1 is LNHNV, CDR2 YYDKDF (reference sequence). The CDR3 runs to 14 residues. The CDR3 reads CATSGDLKGYGYTF. The CDR3, as DNA: TGTGCCACCAGCGGAGATTTGAAGGGTTATGGCTACACCTTC.

Comment on this clonotype: Relative to the germline gene, one junction end is altered; a read error may explain this. V is TRBV15 and J is TRBJ2-3; the match to TRBD2 covers 7 bases. CDR1 LNHNV and CDR2 YYDKDF come from the germline V gene (reference sequence). The CDR3 is made up of 17 amino acids. CDR3 loop: CATSRKRGASSTDTQYF. The CDR3 nucleotides read TGCGCCACCAGCAGAAAGCGGGGTGCCTCTAGCACAGATACGCAGTATTTT. The full variable domain, in which reference TRBV15 and TRBJ2-3 provide the parts outside the CDR3, is DAMVIQNPRYQVTQFGKPVTLSCSQTLNHNVMYWYQQKSSQAPKLLFHYYDKDFNNEADTPDNFQSRRPNTSFCFLDIRSPGLGDTAMYLCATSRKRGASSTDTQYFGPGTRLTVL.

With respect to this clonotype: No conserved phenylalanine or tryptophan is present at the end of the CDR3, so a read error is the likely explanation. The chain is built from TRBV15 and TRBJ2-1; D is unclear. The CDR3 runs 12 residues. Germline V CDR1 and CDR2: LNHNV, YYDKDF (reference sequence). Trimming left V 10 bases short and J 3 bases short, with 10 bases between. The CDR3 protein is CASRSDYNEQFL. The CDR3 DNA sequence: TGTGCCAGCAGATCTGACTACAATGAGCAGTTCCTC.

This clonotype occurred a few times. The genes are TRBV5-6 and TRBJ1-4; no firm D call. CDR3 length equals 16 residues. V was clipped by 0 bases and J by 3 bases, with 12 bases between them. Germline V gene lookup returns CDR1 SGHDT and CDR2 YYEEEE. CDR3 region: CASSLDSGLSNEKLFF. CDR3 in DNA: TGTGCCAGCAGCTTGGATTCGGGGTTGTCTAATGAAAAACTGTTTTTT.

This clonotype was counted many times. The chain recombines TRBV11-2 with TRBJ2-3, with 13 nucleotides matching TRBD2. V trimming: 3 bases; J trimming: 6 bases; junction bases outside the gene matches: 9. Germline V gene sequence: CDR1 SGHAT, CDR2 FQNNGV. The CDR3 extends over 17 amino acids. CDR3 protein: CASSLNPGTSGVDTQYF. CDR3 DNA sequence: TGTGCCAGCAGCTTGAACCCCGGGACTAGCGGGGTTGATACGCAGTATTTT.

The chain is built from TRBV2 and TRBJ1-2; D perhaps matches TRBD1 (5 bases). The CDR3 spans 15 residues. V lost 6 bases and J 3 bases, leaving 17 bases between the germline ends. Germline V gives CDR1 SNHLY, CDR2 FYNNEI. The CDR3 loop reads CASRHYETDDYGYTF. The CDR3 DNA follows: TGTGCCAGCAGGCACTACGAGACAGACGACTATGGCTACACCTTC.

The CDR3 loop is CAWSPSPLTPSYEQYF. The CDR3 nucleotides are TGTGCCTGGAGTCCGTCGCCCTTGACTCCCTCCTACGAGCAGTACTTC. The V gene is TRBV30, the J gene TRBJ2-7; D gene ambiguous. CDR3 size: 16 residues. The V end lost 2 bases, the J end lost 0 bases, and 17 bases lay between the germline ends. Germline V gene lookup returns CDR1 GTSNPN and CDR2 SVGIG (reference sequence).

This chain joins TRBV5-4 and TRBJ1-1; no clear D gene. The germline V and J ends were trimmed by 4 bases and 0 bases, with 13 bases remaining between them. The CDR3 is made up of 15 amino acids. Germline values: CDR1 SGHNT, CDR2 YYREEE (reference sequence). Here the CDR3 reads CASSLPSGMNTEAFF. In DNA form, the CDR3 reads TGTGCCAGCAGCCTCCCGTCCGGTATGAACACTGAAGCTTTCTTT.

As to this clonotype: This may arise from a read error, as a much more abundant clone is one base away. V usage is TRBV7-9 and J usage is TRBJ2-6; D not certain. This CDR3 contains 15 residues. Germline CDR1 and CDR2: SEHNR and FQNEAQ (reference sequence). For the CDR3, the DNA is TGTGCCAGCAGCTTTCAGCTCTCTAGGGCCAACGTCCTGACTTTC. It specifies CASSFQLSRANVLTF.

This clonotype was counted only a few times. The chain combines TRBV4-1 with TRBJ2-1, with 9 bases identical to TRBD2. The germline V gene has CDR1 MGHRA and CDR2 YSYEKL. V dropped 1 base and J dropped 7; count of bases not matched to a gene: 14. The CDR3 length is 18 residues. The CDR3 DNA sequence: TGCGCCAGCAGCCAAGGTCGAACTCCGGGACTAGCACAAAATGAGCAGTTCTTC. Translating it yields CASSQGRTPGLAQNEQFF.

The chain has TRBV9 and TRBJ2-5; possibly TRBD1 for D (5 bases). Germline CDR1 is SGDLS and CDR2 is YYNGEE. V was pared by 0 bases and J by 0 bases, with 12 bases between. The CDR3 length is 16 residues. For the CDR3, the DNA is TGTGCCAGCAGCGTAGGCAGGGCCCCTTACCAAGAGACCCAGTACTTC. It codes for CASSVGRAPYQETQYF.

This clonotype has a count of ten or more. The gene calls are TRBV29-1 and TRBJ2-5, with a possible D match to TRBD1 (6 bases). Germline V gene data show CDR1 as SQVTM and CDR2 as ANQGSEA. The CDR3 loop spans 14 amino acids. Trimming left V 3 bases short and J 4 bases short, with 15 bases between. DNA for the CDR3: TGCAGCGTTGAGGGGGACATCCCTGGAGAGACCCAGTACTTC. Its translation is CSVEGDIPGETQYF.

This sequence joins TRBV25-1 and TRBJ2-2, with D possibly matching TRBD2 (9 bases). The ends were cut back, 7 bases at V and 7 bases at J, with 28 bases in the middle. This CDR3 spans 18 amino acids. From germline, CDR1 is MGHDK and CDR2 SYGVNS. The CDR3 DNA reads as TGTGCCAGCACCCCCGGGACAGGCGGGAGGGGACTAGGCGGGGAGCTGTTTTTT. Translated: CASTPGTGGRGLGGELFF.

The chain links TRBV18 to TRBJ1-1; D uncertain. This CDR3 contains 14 residues. Trimming removed 2 bases at V and 0 bases at J, with 7 bases between. Germline V gene lookup returns CDR1 KGHSH and CDR2 LQKENI. DNA of the CDR3: TGTGCCAGCTCACCAGTGCTCATGAACACTGAAGCTTTCTTT. It is translated as CASSPVLMNTEAFF.

Notes on this clonotype: A much larger clone differs by one base, so this may be a read error. CDR3 nucleotide sequence: TGTGCCAGCAGCGCCAGCCCTAACTATGGCTACACCTTC. Amino acid sequence: CASSASPNYGYTF. The gene calls are TRBV11-2 and TRBJ1-2, with unresolved D. The CDR3 length is 13 residues. Germline V gene data show CDR1 as SGHAT and CDR2 as FQNNGV. V lost 5 bases to trimming and J lost 0 bases, with 7 bases between them. The variable domain in full, with the rest retrieved from reference TRBV11-2 and TRBJ1-2, is EAGVAQSPRYKIIEKRQSVAFWCNPISGHATLYWYQQILGQGPKLLIQFQNNGVVDDSQLPKDRFSAERLKGVDSTLKIQPAKLEDSAVYLCASSASPNYGYTFGSGTRLTVV.

This clonotype was recorded a few times. The V call is TRBV6-2 or TRBV6-3, the J call TRBJ2-1; 9 positions match TRBD1. V lost 6 bases and J lost 3; bases outside the gene matches: 6. The germline CDR1 and CDR2 sequences are MNHEY and SVGEGT. The CDR3 covers 15 residues. DNA for the CDR3: TGTGCCAGCAGCCTTTGGACAGGGGACTACAATGAGCAGTTCTTC. Translating it yields CASSLWTGDYNEQFF.

This clonotype was counted ten times or more. The chain has TRBV24-1 and TRBJ2-1; D is possibly TRBD1 (6 bases). Per the germline V gene, CDR1 is KGHDR and CDR2 is SFDVKD. The V and J ends lost 8 bases and 4 bases respectively, with 20 bases between them. CDR3 size: 16 residues. The CDR3 bases are TGTGCCACCATGTCAACCACAGGGCAGGGATACAATGAGCAGTTCTTC. Its protein is CATMSTTGQGYNEQFF.

The chain carries TRBV5-6 and TRBJ2-1; 7 positions agree with TRBD2. This CDR3 region has 14 residues. V lost 3 bases to trimming and J lost 6 bases; unmatched junction nucleotides: 6. Germline CDR1 SGHDT, CDR2 YYEEEE. The CDR3 region has the DNA TGTGCCAGCAGCTCGTTACTAGCGCCCAATGAGCAGTTCTTC. Translated, it gives CASSSLLAPNEQFF.

This clonotype occurred a few times. The chain employs TRBV9 and TRBJ2-1; D not resolved. V lost 0 bases to trimming and J lost 1 base, with 11 bases between them. The CDR3 is 16 residues long. Germline V gene lookup returns CDR1 SGDLS and CDR2 YYNGEE. CDR3 DNA sequence: TGTGCCAGCAGCGTAGCCGCGCTTACTTCCTACAATGAGCAGTTCTTC. Amino acid sequence: CASSVAALTSYNEQFF.